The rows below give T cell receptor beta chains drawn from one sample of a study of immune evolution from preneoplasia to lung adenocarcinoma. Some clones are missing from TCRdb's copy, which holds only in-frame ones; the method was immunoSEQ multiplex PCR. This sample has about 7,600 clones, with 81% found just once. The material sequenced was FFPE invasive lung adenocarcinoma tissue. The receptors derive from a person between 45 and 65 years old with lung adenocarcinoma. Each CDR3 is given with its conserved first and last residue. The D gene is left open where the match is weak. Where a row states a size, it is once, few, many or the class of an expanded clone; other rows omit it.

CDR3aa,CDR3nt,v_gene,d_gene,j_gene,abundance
CASSDNGYNQPQHF,TGTGCCAGCAGTGACAACGGCTACAATCAGCCCCAGCATTTT,TRBV6-1,NA,TRBJ1-5,NA
CASSEGPAASSYNSPLHF,TGTGCCAGCAGTGAAGGTCCGGCGGCGAGCTCCTATAATTCACCCCTCCACTTT,TRBV25-1,NA,TRBJ1-6,NA
CASRQGNTEAFF,TGTGCCAGCAGACAGGGAAATACTGAAGCTTTCTTT,TRBV2,NA,TRBJ1-1,NA
CASSQEGQIDGYTF,TGTGCCAGCAGTCAAGAGGGACAGATTGATGGCTACACCTTC,TRBV28,TRBD1,TRBJ1-2,few
CASSHLRDRASPLHF,TGTGCCAGCAGCCATCTCCGGGACAGGGCTTCACCCCTCCACTTT,TRBV4-2,TRBD1,TRBJ1-6,NA
CASSQEGGTEAFF,TGTGCCAGCTCACAGGAAGGAGGCACTGAAGCTTTCTTT,TRBV18,NA,TRBJ1-1,NA
CSVSETGSGNQPQHF,TGCAGCGTTAGTGAGACAGGGTCTGGCAATCAGCCCCAGCATTTT,TRBV29-1,TRBD1,TRBJ1-5,once
CASSVGQGAVGTEAFF,TGCGCCAGCAGCGTCGGACAGGGAGCGGTTGGCACTGAAGCTTTCTTT,TRBV5-1,TRBD1,TRBJ1-1,NA
CASSGRTGGYGFF,TGTGCCAGCAGCGGGCGGACAGGTGGATATGGGTTCTTC,TRBV7-9,TRBD1,TRBJ2-1,NA
CSVVEETEKLFF,TGCAGCGTTGTTGAGGAGACTGAAAAACTGTTTTTT,TRBV29-1,NA,TRBJ1-4,NA
CASSIRDRHSYNSPLHF,TGTGCCAGTAGTATCCGGGACAGGCATTCCTATAATTCACCCCTCCACTTT,TRBV19,TRBD1,TRBJ1-6,NA
CASSGSDRNTEAFF,TGTGCCAGCAGCGGTTCGGACAGGAACACTGAAGCTTTCTTT,TRBV13,NA,TRBJ1-1,NA
CATSRIAGETQYF,TGTGCCACCAGCAGAATAGCAGGGGAGACCCAGTACTTC,TRBV15,NA,TRBJ2-5,few
CASSLVERTGELFF,TGCGCCAGCAGCTTGGTGGAGCGAACCGGGGAGCTGTTTTTT,TRBV5-1,NA,TRBJ2-2,NA
CASSVGRDGADTQYF,TGTGCCAGCAGTGTCGGGAGAGATGGAGCAGATACGCAGTATTTT,TRBV2,NA,TRBJ2-3,NA
CASSIDRDLWRGYTF,TGTGCCAGTAGTATAGACAGGGACCTCTGGAGGGGCTACACCTTC,TRBV19,NA,TRBJ1-2,NA
CASSGQRGGQETQYF,TGTGCCAGCAGTGGCCAGCGGGGGGGCCAAGAGACCCAGTACTTC,TRBV6-1,TRBD2,TRBJ2-5,NA
CASSPLRLAGNNEQFF,TGTGCCAGCAGCCCACTGAGACTAGCGGGAAACAATGAGCAGTTCTTC,TRBV9,TRBD2,TRBJ2-1,NA
CASSLSVGVGGMNTEAFF,TGTGCCAGCAGTTTGAGCGTCGGGGTTGGGGGGATGAACACTGAAGCTTTCTTT,TRBV28,NA,TRBJ1-1,few
CASSGTSGGDYNEQFF,TGTGCCAGCAGTGGGACTAGCGGGGGGGACTACAATGAGCAGTTCTTC,TRBV6-4,TRBD2,TRBJ2-1,NA
CASRQETQYF,TGTGCCAGCAGGCAAGAGACCCAGTACTTC,TRBV6-6,NA,TRBJ2-5,NA